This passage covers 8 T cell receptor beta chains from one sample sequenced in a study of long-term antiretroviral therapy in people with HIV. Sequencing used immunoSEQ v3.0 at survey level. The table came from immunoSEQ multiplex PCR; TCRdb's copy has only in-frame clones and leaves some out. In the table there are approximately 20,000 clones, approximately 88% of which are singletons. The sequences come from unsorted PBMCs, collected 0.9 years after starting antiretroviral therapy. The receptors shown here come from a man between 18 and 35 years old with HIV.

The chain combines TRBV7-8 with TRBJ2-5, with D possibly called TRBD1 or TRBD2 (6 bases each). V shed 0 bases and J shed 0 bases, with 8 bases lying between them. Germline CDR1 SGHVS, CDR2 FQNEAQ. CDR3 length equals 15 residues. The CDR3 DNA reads TGTGCCAGCAGCTTAGCGGGGGGCCACCAAGAGACCCAGTACTTC. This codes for CASSLAGGHQETQYF.

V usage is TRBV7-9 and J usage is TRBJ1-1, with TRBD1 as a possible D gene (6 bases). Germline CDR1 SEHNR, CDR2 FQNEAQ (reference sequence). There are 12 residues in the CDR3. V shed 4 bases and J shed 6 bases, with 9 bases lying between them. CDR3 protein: CASSSRGAEAFF. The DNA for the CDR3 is TGTGCCAGCAGCTCCAGGGGTGCTGAAGCTTTCTTT.

The CDR3 sequence is CASSWGNEQFF. CDR3 nucleotides: TGTGCCAGCAGTTGGGGGAATGAGCAGTTCTTC. The chain uses TRBV27 and TRBJ2-1; D may correspond to TRBD1 or TRBD2 (5 bases each). The V and J ends lost 4 bases and 7 bases respectively, with 5 bases between them. In germline, CDR1 is MNHEY, CDR2 SMNVEV (reference sequence). This CDR3 is built from 11 residues.

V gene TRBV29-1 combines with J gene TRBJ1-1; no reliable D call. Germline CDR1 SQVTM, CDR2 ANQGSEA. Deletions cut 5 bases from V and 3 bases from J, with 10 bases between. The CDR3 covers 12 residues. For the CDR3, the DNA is TGCAGCGTTCGTCTCGGGGACACTGAAGCTTTCTTT. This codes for CSVRLGDTEAFF.

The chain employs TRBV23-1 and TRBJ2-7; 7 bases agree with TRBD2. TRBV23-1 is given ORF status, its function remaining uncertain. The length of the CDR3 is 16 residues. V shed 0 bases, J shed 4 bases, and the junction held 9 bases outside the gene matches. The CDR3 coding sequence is TGCGCCAGCAGTCAATCGGGGGGGACCGGTATATACGAGCAGTACGTC. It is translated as CASSQSGGTGIYEQYV.

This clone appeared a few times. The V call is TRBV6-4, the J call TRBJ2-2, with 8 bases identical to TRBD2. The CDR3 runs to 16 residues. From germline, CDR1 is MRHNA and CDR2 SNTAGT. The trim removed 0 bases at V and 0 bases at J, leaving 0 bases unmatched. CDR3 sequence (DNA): TGTGCCAGCAGTGACTCGCGGGGGGCGAACACCGGGGAGCTGTTTTTT. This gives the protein CASSDSRGANTGELFF.

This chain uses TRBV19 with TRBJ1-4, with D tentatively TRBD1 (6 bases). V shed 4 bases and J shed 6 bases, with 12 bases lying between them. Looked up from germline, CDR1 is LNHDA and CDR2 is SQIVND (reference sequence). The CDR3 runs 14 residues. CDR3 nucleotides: TGTGCCAGTAGTAGGGGACAAGTCGATGAAAAACTGTTTTTT. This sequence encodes CASSRGQVDEKLFF.

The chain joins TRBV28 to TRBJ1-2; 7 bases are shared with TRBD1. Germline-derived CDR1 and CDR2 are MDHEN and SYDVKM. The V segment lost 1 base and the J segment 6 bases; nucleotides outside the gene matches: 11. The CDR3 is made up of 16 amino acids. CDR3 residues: CASSLYPSGGGNGYTF. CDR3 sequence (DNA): TGTGCCAGCAGTTTATACCCCTCCGGAGGGGGCAATGGCTACACCTTC.